This T cell receptor (beta chain) emerged from a study of CD4 T cells in relation to SARS-CoV-2 and coronaviruses. Method: immunoSEQ multiplex PCR; TCRdb's copy keeps in-frame clones and lacks some. This sample has under 70,000 clones; roughly 85% occur once, and the top ten carry around 1.5%. The germline CDR1 and CDR2 sequences are LNHDA and SQIVND (reference sequence). Trimming removed 3 bases at V and 0 bases at J, with 2 bases between. The CDR3 runs to 12 residues. Unexposed donor CD4+ T cells date from 2011-2018, before the COVID-19 pandemic. Naive and memory CD4+ T cells came from enriched cryopreserved PBMCs.

The sequencing sample was made of memory CD4+ T cells from PBMCs. This chain uses TRBV19 with TRBJ1-1; no reliable D call. The TCR originated in a human donor in good health. The CDR3 loop reads CASSMVNTEAFF. The CDR3 nucleotides are TGTGCCAGTAGTATGGTGAACACTGAAGCTTTCTTT.